The rows below give T cell receptor beta chains drawn from one sample of a study of blood T cell repertoires in COVID-19. Clones were read by immunoSEQ multiplex PCR, and TCRdb kept only the in-frame ones, dropping some. The sample yields approximately 190,000 clones, 82% seen once. The source material was peripheral blood. These receptors originate from a woman aged 55-75 years with COVID-19, enrolled during active disease. Both conserved end residues are part of each CDR3. The D gene is left open where the match is weak. Clone size appears in some rows only: once, few, many, or a class for an expanded clone.

D gene: .; V gene: TRBV18; clone size: .; J gene: TRBJ1-4; CDR3 protein: CASSPGGATNEKLFF; CDR3 DNA: TGTGCCAGCTCACCCGGGGGTGCAACTAATGAAAAACTGTTTTTT
D gene: TRBD1; V gene: TRBV6-5; clone size: .; J gene: TRBJ2-5; CDR3 protein: CASSYETGGWETQYF; CDR3 DNA: TGTGCCAGCAGCTATGAGACAGGGGGCTGGGAGACCCAGTACTTC
D gene: TRBD2; V gene: TRBV5-1; clone size: .; J gene: TRBJ2-5; CDR3 protein: CASSLTAGVPLQETQYF; CDR3 DNA: TGCGCCAGCAGCTTGACAGCGGGGGTACCCCTCCAAGAGACCCAGTACTTC
D gene: .; V gene: TRBV7-2; clone size: .; J gene: TRBJ2-2; CDR3 protein: CASSPGGYTGELFF; CDR3 DNA: TGTGCCAGCAGCCCGGGCGGGTACACCGGGGAGCTGTTTTTT
D gene: .; V gene: TRBV6-4; clone size: .; J gene: TRBJ2-2; CDR3 protein: CASSRNSNTGELFF; CDR3 DNA: TGTGCCAGCAGTCGAAACAGCAACACCGGGGAGCTGTTTTTT
D gene: TRBD1; V gene: TRBV7-7; clone size: once; J gene: TRBJ2-5; CDR3 protein: CASSQTWGLQGTETQYF; CDR3 DNA: TGTGCTAGCAGCCAGACCTGGGGGCTACAGGGGACGGAGACCCAGTACTTC
D gene: TRBD1; V gene: TRBV29-1; clone size: .; J gene: TRBJ1-3; CDR3 protein: CSVDDRGFGNTIYF; CDR3 DNA: TGCAGCGTAGACGACAGGGGCTTTGGAAACACCATATATTTT
D gene: TRBD1; V gene: TRBV9; clone size: .; J gene: TRBJ2-2; CDR3 protein: CASSPAPGGNTGELFF; CDR3 DNA: TGTGCCAGCAGCCCGGCACCAGGGGGCAACACCGGGGAGCTGTTTTTT
D gene: .; V gene: TRBV19; clone size: .; J gene: TRBJ2-2; CDR3 protein: CASIRRENTGELFF; CDR3 DNA: TGTGCCAGTATCCGTCGGGAAAACACCGGGGAGCTGTTTTTT
D gene: TRBD2; V gene: TRBV5-1; clone size: .; J gene: TRBJ2-1; CDR3 protein: CASSFLLAGEGEQFF; CDR3 DNA: TGCGCCAGCAGCTTCTTACTAGCGGGGGAGGGTGAGCAGTTCTTC
D gene: .; V gene: TRBV5-4; clone size: .; J gene: TRBJ2-1; CDR3 protein: CASSVRLVSDEQFF; CDR3 DNA: TGTGCCAGCAGCGTAAGACTAGTGAGCGATGAGCAGTTCTTC
D gene: TRBD1; V gene: TRBV18; clone size: .; J gene: TRBJ1-1; CDR3 protein: CASSPDRTNEAFF; CDR3 DNA: TGTGCCAGCTCACCGGACAGGACAAATGAAGCTTTCTTT
D gene: TRBD2; V gene: TRBV6-2/TRBV6-3; clone size: few; J gene: TRBJ2-7; CDR3 protein: CASSRTGGSSYEQYF; CDR3 DNA: TGTGCCAGCAGTCGAACGGGAGGGAGCTCCTACGAGCAGTACTTC
D gene: TRBD1; V gene: TRBV3-1/TRBV3-2; clone size: once; J gene: TRBJ1-2; CDR3 protein: CASSRQGRFYGYTF; CDR3 DNA: TGTGCCAGCAGCCGACAGGGGCGTTTCTATGGCTACACCTTC
D gene: TRBD2; V gene: TRBV14; clone size: .; J gene: TRBJ2-1; CDR3 protein: CASSLGAGGFYNEQFF; CDR3 DNA: TGTGCCAGCAGCCTAGGGGCGGGAGGGTTCTACAATGAGCAGTTCTTC
D gene: .; V gene: TRBV6-1; clone size: .; J gene: TRBJ1-1; CDR3 protein: CASSERGSTEAFF; CDR3 DNA: TGTGCCAGCAGTGAAAGGGGGTCCACTGAAGCTTTCTTT
D gene: .; V gene: TRBV9; clone size: .; J gene: TRBJ1-6; CDR3 protein: CASSVGGGDNSPLHF; CDR3 DNA: TGTGCCAGCAGCGTAGGAGGGGGGGATAATTCACCCCTCCACTTT
D gene: .; V gene: TRBV29-1; clone size: .; J gene: TRBJ2-2; CDR3 protein: CSVEIGGNTGELFF; CDR3 DNA: TGCAGCGTTGAGATCGGCGGAAACACCGGGGAGCTGTTTTTT
D gene: TRBD2; V gene: TRBV18; clone size: .; J gene: TRBJ2-3; CDR3 protein: CASSSTGTSSNTDTQYF; CDR3 DNA: TGTGCCAGCTCATCGACCGGGACTAGCTCCAACACAGATACGCAGTATTTT
D gene: TRBD2; V gene: TRBV11-3; clone size: .; J gene: TRBJ2-1; CDR3 protein: CASSPREDPYNEQFF; CDR3 DNA: TGTGCCAGCAGCCCACGGGAGGACCCCTACAATGAGCAGTTCTTC
D gene: .; V gene: TRBV7-2; clone size: .; J gene: TRBJ2-6; CDR3 protein: CASSLPGLRGANVLTF; CDR3 DNA: TGTGCCAGCAGCTTGCCGGGGTTGCGCGGGGCCAACGTCCTGACTTTC